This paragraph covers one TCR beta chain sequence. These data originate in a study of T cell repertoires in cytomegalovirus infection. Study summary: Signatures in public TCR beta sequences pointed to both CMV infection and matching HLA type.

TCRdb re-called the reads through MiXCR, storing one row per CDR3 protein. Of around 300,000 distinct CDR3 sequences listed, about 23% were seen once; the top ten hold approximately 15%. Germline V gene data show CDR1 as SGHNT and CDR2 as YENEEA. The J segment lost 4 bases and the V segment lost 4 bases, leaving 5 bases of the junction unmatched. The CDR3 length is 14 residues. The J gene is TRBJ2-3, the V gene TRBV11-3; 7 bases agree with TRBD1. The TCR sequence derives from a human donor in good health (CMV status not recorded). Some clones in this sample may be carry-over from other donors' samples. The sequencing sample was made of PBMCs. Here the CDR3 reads CASSWNRGSDTQYF. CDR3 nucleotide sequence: TGTGCCAGCAGCTGGAACAGGGGTTCAGATACGCAGTATTTT.